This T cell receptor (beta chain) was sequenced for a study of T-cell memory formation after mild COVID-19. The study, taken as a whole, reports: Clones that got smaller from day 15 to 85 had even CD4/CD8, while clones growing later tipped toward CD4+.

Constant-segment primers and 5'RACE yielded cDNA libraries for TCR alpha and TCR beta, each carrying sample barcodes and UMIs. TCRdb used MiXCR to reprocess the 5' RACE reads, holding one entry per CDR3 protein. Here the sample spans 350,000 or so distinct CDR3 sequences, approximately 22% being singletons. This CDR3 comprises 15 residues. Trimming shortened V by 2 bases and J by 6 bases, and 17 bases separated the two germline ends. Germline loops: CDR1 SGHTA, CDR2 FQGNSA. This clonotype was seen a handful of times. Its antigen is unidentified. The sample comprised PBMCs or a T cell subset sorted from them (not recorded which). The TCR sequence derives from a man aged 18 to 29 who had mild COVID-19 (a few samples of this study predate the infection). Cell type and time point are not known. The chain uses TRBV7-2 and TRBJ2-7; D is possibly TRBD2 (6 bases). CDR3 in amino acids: CASSLQTAHGGEQYF. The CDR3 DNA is TGTGCCAGCAGCTTACAAACGGCCCACGGGGGCGAGCAGTACTTC.